This T cell receptor beta chain is from a study of long-term antiretroviral therapy in people with HIV. Across the whole study: The earliest samples came from an era when ART typically awaited falling CD4 counts.

The CDR3 consists of 13 residues. The germline V gene has CDR1 SGHVS and CDR2 FQNEAQ. Deletions cut 5 bases from V and 11 bases from J, with 16 bases between. Investigators performed immunoSEQ version v3.0 at survey level. The repertoire was sequenced with immunoSEQ multiplex PCR; TCRdb's copy has only in-frame clones and lacks some. The sample lists roughly 20,000 clones; 75% to 85% were seen once. This clonotype was sampled from a middle-aged woman with HIV. This chain uses TRBV7-8 with TRBJ1-5; tentatively, D is TRBD1 (5 bases). The sample in question was unsorted PBMCs, obtained 0.2 years after starting antiretroviral therapy. CDR3 region: CASSPQGAVAQHF. For the CDR3, the DNA is TGTGCCAGCAGCCCCCAGGGTGCGGTGGCCCAGCATTTT.